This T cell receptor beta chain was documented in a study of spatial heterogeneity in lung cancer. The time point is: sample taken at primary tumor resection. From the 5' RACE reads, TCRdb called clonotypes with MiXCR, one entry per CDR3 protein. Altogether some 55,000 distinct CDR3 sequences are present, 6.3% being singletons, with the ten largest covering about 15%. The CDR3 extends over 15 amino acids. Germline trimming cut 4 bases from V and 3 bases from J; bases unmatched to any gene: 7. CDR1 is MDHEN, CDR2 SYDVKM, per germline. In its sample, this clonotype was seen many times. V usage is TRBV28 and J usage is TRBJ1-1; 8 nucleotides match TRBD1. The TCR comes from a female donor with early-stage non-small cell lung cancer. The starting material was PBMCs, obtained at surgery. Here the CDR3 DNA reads TGTGCCAGCAGTTCTGGACAGGGATCGTACACTGAAGCTTTCTTT. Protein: CASSSGQGSYTEAFF.